This is a list of T cell receptor beta chains from one sample in a study of CD8+ T cells in alopecia areata. Method: immunoSEQ multiplex PCR; TCRdb's copy keeps in-frame clones and lacks some. The data show more than 200,000 clones, less than 50% seen once. Sample: CD4+ T cells sorted from blood, taken at approximately week 39, from a patient treated with tofacitinib. The receptors were gathered from a human donor with alopecia areata. The CDR3 runs from the conserved cysteine through the conserved F or W. The order of the fields is CDR3 length, V gene, clone size, D gene, J gene, CDR3 protein, CDR3 DNA. A D gene is named only where the DNA matches it firmly. Size values are once, few and many counts, or a class for expanded clones, and some rows have none.

len: 17; v_gene: TRBV11-2; abundance: .; d_gene: TRBD2; j_gene: TRBJ2-1; CDR3aa: CASSLQPLAGGHNEQFF; CDR3nt: TGTGCCAGCAGCTTACAACCACTAGCGGGAGGGCATAATGAGCAGTTCTTC
len: 15; v_gene: TRBV6-5; abundance: .; d_gene: .; j_gene: TRBJ2-1; CDR3aa: CASSYGGSSYNEQFF; CDR3nt: TGTGCCAGCAGTTACGGAGGGAGCTCCTACAATGAGCAGTTCTTC
len: 12; v_gene: TRBV29-1; abundance: few; d_gene: .; j_gene: TRBJ2-5; CDR3aa: CSVDRQQETQYF; CDR3nt: TGCAGCGTTGATAGACAGCAAGAGACCCAGTACTTC
len: 13; v_gene: TRBV7-2; abundance: .; d_gene: .; j_gene: TRBJ1-1; CDR3aa: CASSKNLNTEAFF; CDR3nt: TGTGCCAGCAGCAAAAATTTAAACACTGAAGCTTTCTTT
len: 19; v_gene: TRBV18; abundance: once; d_gene: .; j_gene: TRBJ2-1; CDR3aa: CASSRTQTGEGGGDNEQFF; CDR3nt: TGTGCCAGCTCCCGAACGCAGACAGGAGAGGGTGGAGGGGACAATGAGCAGTTCTTC
len: 15; v_gene: TRBV5-1; abundance: .; d_gene: .; j_gene: TRBJ1-3; CDR3aa: CASSFDGISGNTIYF; CDR3nt: TGCGCCAGCAGCTTCGACGGTATCTCTGGAAACACCATATATTTT
len: 14; v_gene: TRBV9; abundance: .; d_gene: .; j_gene: TRBJ2-1; CDR3aa: CASSPMGAWNQQFF; CDR3nt: TGTGCCAGCAGCCCAATGGGGGCTTGGAATCAGCAGTTCTTC
len: 16; v_gene: TRBV2; abundance: few; d_gene: TRBD2; j_gene: TRBJ2-1; CDR3aa: CASSETSGRANHEQFF; CDR3nt: TGTGCCAGCAGTGAAACTAGCGGGAGGGCCAACCATGAGCAGTTCTTC
len: 13; v_gene: TRBV28; abundance: .; d_gene: TRBD1; j_gene: TRBJ2-4; CDR3aa: CASLKTGGYIQYF; CDR3nt: TGTGCCAGTTTGAAGACAGGGGGCTACATTCAGTACTTC
len: 14; v_gene: TRBV2; abundance: .; d_gene: TRBD2; j_gene: TRBJ2-5; CDR3aa: CASSLTSGKETQYF; CDR3nt: TGTGCCAGCAGCCTCACTAGCGGTAAAGAGACCCAGTACTTC
len: 15; v_gene: TRBV9; abundance: .; d_gene: .; j_gene: TRBJ1-2; CDR3aa: CASSVYDSRNYGYTF; CDR3nt: TGTGCCAGCAGCGTCTATGACAGCAGAAACTATGGCTACACCTTC
len: 15; v_gene: TRBV14; abundance: few; d_gene: .; j_gene: TRBJ2-1; CDR3aa: CASSPLAAAYNEQFF; CDR3nt: TGTGCCAGCAGCCCTCTGGCGGCAGCTTACAATGAGCAGTTCTTC
len: 16; v_gene: TRBV2; abundance: few; d_gene: TRBD2; j_gene: TRBJ2-5; CDR3aa: CASSVGTSGILKTQYF; CDR3nt: TGTGCCAGCAGTGTTGGGACTAGCGGGATTTTAAAGACCCAGTACTTC
len: 15; v_gene: TRBV9; abundance: .; d_gene: TRBD2; j_gene: TRBJ2-1; CDR3aa: CASSVTSGIDNEQFF; CDR3nt: TGTGCCAGCAGCGTAACTAGCGGAATCGACAATGAGCAGTTCTTC
len: 13; v_gene: TRBV5-4; abundance: few; d_gene: .; j_gene: TRBJ2-7; CDR3aa: CASSLDRTNEQYF; CDR3nt: TGTGCCAGCAGCTTGGACAGGACAAACGAGCAGTACTTC
len: 13; v_gene: TRBV28; abundance: .; d_gene: TRBD1; j_gene: TRBJ1-2; CDR3aa: CASSLGQGYGYTF; CDR3nt: TGTGCCAGCAGTTTGGGACAGGGATATGGCTACACCTTC
len: 15; v_gene: TRBV7-6; abundance: many; d_gene: .; j_gene: TRBJ1-1; CDR3aa: CAREICGDRVGEAFF; CDR3nt: TGTGCCAGAGAGATATGTGGGGATAGGGTGGGTGAAGCTTTCTTT
len: 13; v_gene: TRBV29-1; abundance: .; d_gene: .; j_gene: TRBJ1-5; CDR3aa: CSVEDQAGQPQHF; CDR3nt: TGCAGCGTTGAAGACCAAGCCGGTCAGCCCCAGCATTTT
len: 19; v_gene: TRBV9; abundance: .; d_gene: TRBD2; j_gene: TRBJ2-1; CDR3aa: CASSVALTTSGNPYNEQFF; CDR3nt: TGTGCCAGCAGCGTAGCTCTTACGACTAGCGGGAACCCCTACAATGAGCAGTTCTTC
len: 13; v_gene: TRBV6-5; abundance: .; d_gene: .; j_gene: TRBJ1-1; CDR3aa: CASSYGEYTEAFF; CDR3nt: TGTGCCAGCAGTTACGGAGAGTACACTGAAGCTTTCTTT
len: 19; v_gene: TRBV30; abundance: .; d_gene: TRBD2; j_gene: TRBJ2-2; CDR3aa: CAWRARGILAGVHTGELFF; CDR3nt: TGTGCCTGGAGGGCCAGAGGGATTCTAGCGGGAGTCCACACCGGGGAGCTGTTTTTT
len: 14; v_gene: TRBV6-6; abundance: .; d_gene: .; j_gene: TRBJ1-2; CDR3aa: CASSYSNQNYGYTF; CDR3nt: TGTGCCAGCAGTTACTCGAATCAAAACTATGGCTACACCTTC
len: 12; v_gene: TRBV7-2; abundance: .; d_gene: .; j_gene: TRBJ2-2; CDR3aa: CASSISTGELFF; CDR3nt: TGTGCCAGCAGCATATCCACCGGGGAGCTGTTTTTT
len: 14; v_gene: TRBV29-1; abundance: .; d_gene: .; j_gene: TRBJ2-4; CDR3aa: CSVREGRAKNIQYF; CDR3nt: TGCAGCGTTAGGGAAGGGCGAGCCAAAAACATTCAGTACTTC
len: 11; v_gene: TRBV6-5; abundance: few; d_gene: .; j_gene: TRBJ2-3; CDR3aa: CASSPGTDRYF; CDR3nt: TGTGCCAGCAGTCCGGGGACCGACCGGTATTTT
len: 15; v_gene: TRBV7-2; abundance: few; d_gene: .; j_gene: TRBJ1-3; CDR3aa: CASSLEGRRGNTIYF; CDR3nt: TGTGCCAGCAGCTTAGAGGGGCGGCGAGGAAACACCATATATTTT
len: 15; v_gene: TRBV6-6; abundance: .; d_gene: TRBD1; j_gene: TRBJ1-4; CDR3aa: CASSRQGPGGEKLFF; CDR3nt: TGTGCCAGCAGTCGACAGGGGCCAGGTGGCGAAAAACTGTTTTTT
len: 15; v_gene: TRBV7-3; abundance: many; d_gene: .; j_gene: TRBJ2-1; CDR3aa: CASSFAGTAYNEQFF; CDR3nt: TGTGCCAGCAGCTTCGCGGGGACTGCGTACAATGAGCAGTTCTTC